This entry is about one T cell receptor beta chain. These data come from a study of patients and donors after allogeneic stem cell transplantation. Trimming removed 0 bases from V and 2 bases from J, with 7 bases in between. Germline V gene sequence: CDR1 KGHDR, CDR2 SFDVKD. This CDR3 has 16 amino acids. MiXCR, applied by TCRdb to the RT-PCR reads, yields one record per CDR3 protein. The sample holds roughly 960,000 distinct CDR3 sequences, roughly 17% seen once. The chain carries TRBV24-1 and TRBJ2-6; no definite D call. The clonotype originates from a human donor who was either an allogeneic HSCT recipient or a stem cell or donor lymphocyte infusion donor (not recorded which). It is not recorded whose cells these are; they may come from a transplant donor. What was sequenced was blood, either unsorted or a sorted T cell fraction (not recorded which). The DNA for the CDR3 is TGTGCCACCAGTGATTTGACCAGAACTGGGGCCAACGTCCTGACTTTC. Amino acids: CATSDLTRTGANVLTF.